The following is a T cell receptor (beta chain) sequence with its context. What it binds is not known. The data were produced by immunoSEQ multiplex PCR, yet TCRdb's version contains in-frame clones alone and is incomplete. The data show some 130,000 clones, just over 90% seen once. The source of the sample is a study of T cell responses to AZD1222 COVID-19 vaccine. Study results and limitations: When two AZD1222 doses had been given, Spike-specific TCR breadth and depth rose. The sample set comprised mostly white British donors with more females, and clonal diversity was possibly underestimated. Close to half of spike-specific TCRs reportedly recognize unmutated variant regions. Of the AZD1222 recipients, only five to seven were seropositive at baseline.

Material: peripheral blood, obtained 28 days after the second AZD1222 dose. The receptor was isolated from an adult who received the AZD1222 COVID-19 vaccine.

The CDR3 reads CASSYRHTGRAGGYTF. The CDR3 DNA is TGTGCCAGCAGTTACCGCCATACAGGGAGGGCTGGCGGCTACACCTTC. This chain joins TRBV6-5 and TRBJ1-2; possible D gene TRBD1, 6 bases. The CDR3 runs to 16 residues. The V gene lost 2 bases and the J gene lost 8 bases, with 21 bases spanning the gap. The germline gives CDR1 MNHEY, CDR2 SVGAGI.